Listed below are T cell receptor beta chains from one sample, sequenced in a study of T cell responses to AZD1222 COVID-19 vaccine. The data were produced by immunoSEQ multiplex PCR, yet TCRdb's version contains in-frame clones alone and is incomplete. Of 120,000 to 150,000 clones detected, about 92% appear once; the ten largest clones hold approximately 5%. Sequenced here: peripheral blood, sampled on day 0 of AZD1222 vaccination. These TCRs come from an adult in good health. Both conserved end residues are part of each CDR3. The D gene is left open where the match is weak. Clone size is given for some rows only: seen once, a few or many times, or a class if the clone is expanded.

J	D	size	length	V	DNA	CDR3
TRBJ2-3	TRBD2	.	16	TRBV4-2	TGTGCCAGCAGCCAAGGCGGGGGGCCCGACACAGATACGCAGTATTTT	CASSQGGGPDTDTQYF
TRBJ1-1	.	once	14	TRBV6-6	TGTGCCAGCACCCCCGGGACTTTAAACACTGAAGCTTTCTTT	CASTPGTLNTEAFF
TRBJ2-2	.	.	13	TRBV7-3	TGTGCCAGCAGCTTTGACGAATCCGGGGAGCTGTTTTTT	CASSFDESGELFF
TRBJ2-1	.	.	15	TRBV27	TGTGCCAGCAGTGGAGGATCCTACTCCTACAATGAGCAGTTCTTC	CASSGGSYSYNEQFF
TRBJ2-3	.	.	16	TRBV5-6	TGTGCCAGCAGCTTGGTTGGAGGGGAGTCCACAGATACGCAGTATTTT	CASSLVGGESTDTQYF
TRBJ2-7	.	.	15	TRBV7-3	TGTGCCAGCAGCTTAATGGCAGGGGGGTCCTACGAGCAGTACTTC	CASSLMAGGSYEQYF
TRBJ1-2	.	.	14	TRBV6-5	TGTGCCAGCAGCGCCGTTTCTGGGGCTTCCGGCTACACCTTC	CASSAVSGASGYTF
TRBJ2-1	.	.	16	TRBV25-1	TGTGCCAGCAGTGATTTCGTAGGAGGGGCCGCCAATGAGCAGTTCTTC	CASSDFVGGAANEQFF
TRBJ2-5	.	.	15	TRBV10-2	TGCGCCAGCAGTGAAAGTCCTAGCGAACAAGAGACCCAGTACTTC	CASSESPSEQETQYF
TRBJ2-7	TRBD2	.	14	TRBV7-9	TGTGCCAGCGGGGATAGCGGGAGGGGGTACGAGCAGTACTTC	CASGDSGRGYEQYF